Sequencing of this T cell receptor (beta chain) was carried out in a study of blood T cell repertoires in COVID-19. Study-wide context: PBMCs, B-cell-depleted T cells, or T cells provided the cDNA or gDNA that made up the material.

Assay: immunoSEQ multiplex PCR; the TCRdb copy retains only in-frame clones and omits some. In the table there are 100,000 or so clones, around 87% of which are singletons. Germline CDR1 and CDR2: WNHNN and SYGVQD (reference sequence). The CDR3 extends over 15 amino acids. The germline V and J ends were trimmed by 3 bases and 0 bases, with 8 bases remaining between them. The chain uses TRBV10-1 and TRBJ2-2; D remains ambiguous. This receptor was obtained from a man aged 45-60 years with active or convalescent COVID-19. The sequencing input was peripheral blood. The DNA for the CDR3 is TGCGCCAGCAGTGATCTGCGTACGAACACCGGGGAGCTGTTTTTT. Amino acid sequence: CASSDLRTNTGELFF.